What follows are 25 T cell receptor beta chains derived from one specimen sequenced in a study of preoperative IRX-2 immunotherapy in early breast cancer. Regarding treatment: preoperative locoregional IRX-2 cytokine immunotherapy. Produced via immunoSEQ multiplex PCR; TCRdb's table is partial and in-frame only. The top ten clones hold around 28% of a sample with 10,000 to 15,000 clones, roughly 90% of them seen once. Collection of the sample occurred from a patient treated with IRX-2 immunotherapy. Every receptor here comes from a human donor with breast cancer.

The genes are TRBV7-2 and TRBJ1-2, with no clear D. Per the germline V gene, CDR1 is SGHTA and CDR2 is FQGNSA. The V end lost 1 base, the J end lost 6 bases, and 12 bases lay between the germline ends. This CDR3 has 14 residues. CDR3 bases: TGTGCCAGCAGCTTAGTGCTGGGTTCCAATGGCTACACCTTC. This encodes CASSLVLGSNGYTF.

V usage is TRBV11-2 and J usage is TRBJ2-5; D possibly corresponds to TRBD2 (5 bases). Looked up from germline, CDR1 is SGHAT and CDR2 is FQNNGV. V was cut by 3 bases and J by 3 bases, with 17 bases left in between. The CDR3 runs to 16 residues. This CDR3 reads CASSLWGSALEETQYF. The CDR3, as DNA: TGTGCCAGCAGCTTGTGGGGTAGCGCGCTTGAAGAGACCCAGTACTTC.

The chain recombines TRBV19 with TRBJ2-1; D remains unclear. The CDR3 is 15 residues long. The V gene lost 4 bases and the J gene lost 0 bases, with 10 bases spanning the gap. In germline, CDR1 is LNHDA, CDR2 SQIVND (reference sequence). The CDR3, as DNA: TGTGCCAGTAGTACCAATCTCGGCTCCTACAATGAGCAGTTCTTC. Translated: CASSTNLGSYNEQFF.

This chain uses TRBV27 with TRBJ1-2; no clear D gene. The CDR3 loop spans 16 amino acids. The V end was cut by 6 bases, the J end by 1 base, with 18 bases between. Germline CDR1 is MNHEY and CDR2 is SMNVEV (reference sequence). CDR3 region: CASRSPWGGLNYGYTF. In DNA form, the CDR3 reads TGTGCCAGCAGGTCCCCCTGGGGAGGTCTTAACTATGGCTACACCTTC.

The rearrangement joins TRBV9 to TRBJ2-5; 9 nucleotides match TRBD2. There are 14 residues in the CDR3. Germline V lookup: CDR1 SGDLS, CDR2 YYNGEE. V trimming: 4 bases; J trimming: 1 base; junction bases outside the gene matches: 2. Written as DNA, the CDR3 is TGTGCCAGCAGCCTTAGCGGGAGCCAAGAGACCCAGTACTTC. It encodes CASSLSGSQETQYF.

The J gene is TRBJ1-6, the V gene TRBV19, with D maybe TRBD1 (6 bases). Trimming stripped 0 bases from V and 7 bases from J, with 19 bases between. The CDR3 sequence is 18 residues long. Germline V gives CDR1 LNHDA, CDR2 SQIVND (reference sequence). CDR3 amino acids: CASSIDLPLRGGNSPLHF. DNA of the CDR3: TGTGCCAGTAGTATAGATCTCCCCCTCAGGGGCGGGAATTCACCCCTCCACTTT.

In nucleotides, the CDR3 is TGTGCCAGCAGTGCCACTAGCGGGGGGGCCCATGAGCAGTTCTTC. Protein sequence: CASSATSGGAHEQFF. The rearrangement uses TRBV6-1 and TRBJ2-1, with 13 bases aligning to TRBD2. V lost 4 bases, J lost 8 bases, and 5 bases stayed unmatched. The CDR3 spans 15 residues. CDR1 MNHNS and CDR2 SASEGT come from the germline V gene.

The rearrangement links TRBV9 to TRBJ2-6, with 7 nucleotides matching TRBD1. The length of the CDR3 is 18 residues. Germline CDR1 is SGDLS and CDR2 is YYNGEE. V trimming: 3 bases; J trimming: 0 bases; junction bases outside the gene matches: 9. The DNA for the CDR3 is TGTGCCAGCAGCGCTAGGGGGACAGCGACCTCTGGGGCCAACGTCCTGACTTTC. This sequence encodes CASSARGTATSGANVLTF.

The genes are TRBV7-8 and TRBJ2-1; D remains ambiguous. Germline CDR1 SGHVS, CDR2 FQNEAQ. This CDR3 is 12 amino acids long. V gave up 4 bases and J gave up 7 bases, with 8 bases separating them. CDR3 nucleotide sequence: TGTGCCAGCAGCTCTTGGGTGAATGAGCAGTTCTTC. Translation gives CASSSWVNEQFF.

V is TRBV7-9 and J is TRBJ1-1; the D is unclear. Trimming pared 3 bases from V and 0 bases from J, leaving 5 bases between. The germline V gene has CDR1 SEHNR and CDR2 FQNEAQ (reference sequence). The CDR3 length is 13 residues. CDR3 in amino acids: CASSLHMNTEAFF. In DNA form, the CDR3 reads TGTGCCAGCAGCTTGCACATGAACACTGAAGCTTTCTTT.

This rearrangement joins TRBV5-1 to TRBJ2-3; 8 nucleotides match TRBD2. The V gene's germline CDR1 is SGHRS and CDR2 YFSETQ. The CDR3 covers 14 residues. The V gene end was trimmed by 5 bases and the J gene end by 3 bases; junction bases not matched to a gene: 5. The CDR3 protein is CASRPGGPTDTQYF. The CDR3 bases are TGCGCCAGCAGGCCGGGGGGGCCGACAGATACGCAGTATTTT.

This clone was seen only once. This sequence joins TRBV10-3 and TRBJ2-1, with 11 bases aligning to TRBD2. The CDR3 is 17 amino acids. With V trimmed by 7 bases and J by 6 bases, 14 bases remained unmatched. CDR1 is ENHRY and CDR2 is SYGVKD in the germline V gene. DNA for the CDR3: TGTGCCATCAACGAATTAAATAGCGGGGGGGCCGGCAATGAGCAGTTCTTC. Protein product: CAINELNSGGAGNEQFF.

This sequence joins TRBV5-1 and TRBJ2-3; no reliable D call. V was cut by 4 bases and J by 0 bases, with 3 bases left in between. Per the germline V gene, CDR1 is SGHRS and CDR2 is YFSETQ. The CDR3 has 12 residues. CDR3 coding DNA: TGCGCCAGCAGCCGGAGCACAGATACGCAGTATTTT. Its translation is CASSRSTDTQYF.

The chain links TRBV6-1 to TRBJ2-3; D is uncertain. Germline V gives CDR1 MNHNS, CDR2 SASEGT. Trimming pared 5 bases from V and 0 bases from J, leaving 12 bases between. CDR3 length: 15 amino acids. The CDR3: CASSPVAPSTDTQYF. In DNA, the CDR3 is TGTGCCAGCAGTCCCGTCGCTCCTAGCACAGATACGCAGTATTTT.

This rearrangement joins TRBV6-1 to TRBJ2-5; D is unresolved. The length of the CDR3 is 14 residues. V was trimmed by 7 bases and J by 0 bases, leaving 12 bases between them. Germline V gene data show CDR1 as MNHNS and CDR2 as SASEGT. CDR3 sequence: CASNKGNHQETQYF. DNA for the CDR3: TGTGCCAGCAACAAAGGGAACCACCAAGAGACCCAGTACTTC.

This clone has a single count. At one of its ends the junction is not consistent with the germline gene, which may arise from a read error. The rearrangement uses TRBV28 and TRBJ1-4, with D perhaps TRBD1 (6 bases). The V gene's germline CDR1 is MDHEN and CDR2 SYDVKM. The CDR3 extends over 12 amino acids. The CDR3 spells CASSPHRTPGVF. The CDR3 nucleotides are TGTGCCAGCAGTCCCCATAGGACCCCAGGGGTTTTT.

The gene calls are TRBV7-9 and TRBJ1-2; D perhaps matches TRBD1 (5 bases). Trimming removed 7 bases from V and 2 bases from J, with 11 bases in between. This CDR3 region has 13 residues. Germline loops: CDR1 SEHNR, CDR2 FQNEAQ (reference sequence). The CDR3 spells CASNLRENYGYTF. The CDR3 nucleotides read TGTGCCAGCAACCTCAGGGAAAACTATGGCTACACCTTC.

The V gene is TRBV5-4, the J gene TRBJ1-1; 8 nucleotides agree with TRBD1. The CDR3 covers 15 residues. The germline V gene encodes CDR1 SGHNT and CDR2 YYREEE (reference sequence). With 4 bases clipped from V and 1 base from J, the junction kept 6 bases outside the gene matches. CDR3 amino acids: CASSGGGQANTEAFF. The CDR3 nucleotides read TGTGCCAGCAGCGGCGGGGGACAGGCGAACACTGAAGCTTTCTTT.

The J gene is TRBJ1-2, the V gene TRBV5-4; D gene unclear. The ends were cut back, 0 bases at V and 4 bases at J, with 13 bases in the middle. CDR1 and CDR2 from the germline V gene are SGHNT and YYREEE (reference sequence). This CDR3 has 15 amino acids. CDR3 region: CASSLVVGGSYGYTF. In DNA, the CDR3 is TGTGCCAGCAGCTTGGTAGTTGGAGGGTCCTATGGCTACACCTTC.

This sequence joins TRBV30 and TRBJ2-3, with TRBD2 matching over 8 bases. V was clipped by 4 bases and J by 1 base; unmatched bases: 4. The CDR3 loop spans 14 amino acids. Germline V gene sequence: CDR1 GTSNPN, CDR2 SVGIG (reference sequence). The CDR3 DNA reads TGTGCCTGGACGGGGGGGCACGGCACAGATACGCAGTATTTT. Translating it yields CAWTGGHGTDTQYF.

This chain connects TRBV6-5 to TRBJ2-5; 9 bases agree with TRBD2. The J call may be in error: the DNA end matches TRBJ2-7 better. Germline V gene sequence: CDR1 MNHEY, CDR2 SVGAGI. The CDR3 extends over 16 amino acids. CDR3 amino acids: CASSYGVAGVSYEQYF. The CDR3 bases are TGTGCCAGCAGTTACGGGGTAGCGGGGGTTTCCTACGAGCAGTACTTC.

V and J are TRBV2 and TRBJ1-1, with D perhaps matching TRBD1 (5 bases). The V end was cut by 4 bases, the J end by 3 bases, with 15 bases between. The germline V gene has CDR1 SNHLY and CDR2 FYNNEI. The CDR3 runs to 15 residues. In DNA form, the CDR3 reads TGTGCCAGCAGTGGCGCAGCGGGAGGGGACACTGAAGCTTTCTTT. It codes for CASSGAAGGDTEAFF. The full variable domain, in which reference TRBV2 and TRBJ1-1 provide the parts outside the CDR3, is EPEVTQTPSHQVTQMGQEVILRCVPISNHLYFYWYRQILGQKVEFLVSFYNNEISEKSEIFDDQFSVERPDGSNFTLKIRSTKLEDSAMYFCASSGAAGGDTEAFFGQGTRLTVV.

This clone is a singleton in its sample. This chain joins TRBV15 and TRBJ1-1, with unresolved D. V was shortened by 0 bases and J by 0 bases, with 8 bases between the two germline ends. Per germline, CDR1 LNHNV and CDR2 YYDKDF (reference sequence). CDR3 length: 15 residues. This CDR3 is CATSRDRILNTEAFF. The CDR3 DNA follows: TGTGCCACCAGCAGAGATCGCATACTGAACACTGAAGCTTTCTTT.

The chain uses TRBV7-2 and TRBJ1-5; D is uncertain. The CDR3 runs 16 residues. CDR1 is SGHTA, CDR2 FQGNSA, per germline. The V end was cut by 0 bases, the J end by 7 bases, with 16 bases between. The DNA for the CDR3 is TGTGCCAGCAGCTTAGCGGCTGGCGGGAAATGGCAGCCCCAGCATTTT. This sequence encodes CASSLAAGGKWQPQHF. Looking up the rest from reference TRBV7-2 and TRBJ1-5 gives the full variable domain: GAGVSQSPSNKVTEKGKDVELRCDPISGHTALYWYRQSLGQGLEFLIYFQGNSAPDKSGLPSDRFSAERTGGSVSTLTIQRTQQEDSAVYLCASSLAAGGKWQPQHFGDGTRLSIL.

The chain combines TRBV19 with TRBJ2-7; 9 positions agree with TRBD1. The ends lost 1 base at V and 3 bases at J; junction bases unmatched: 10. This CDR3 is 17 amino acids long. CDR1 LNHDA and CDR2 SQIVND come from the germline V gene (reference sequence). In DNA form, the CDR3 reads TGTGCCAGTAGTATAGCCTACGTTGGACAGGGGTTCTACGAGCAGTACTTC. Amino acids: CASSIAYVGQGFYEQYF.